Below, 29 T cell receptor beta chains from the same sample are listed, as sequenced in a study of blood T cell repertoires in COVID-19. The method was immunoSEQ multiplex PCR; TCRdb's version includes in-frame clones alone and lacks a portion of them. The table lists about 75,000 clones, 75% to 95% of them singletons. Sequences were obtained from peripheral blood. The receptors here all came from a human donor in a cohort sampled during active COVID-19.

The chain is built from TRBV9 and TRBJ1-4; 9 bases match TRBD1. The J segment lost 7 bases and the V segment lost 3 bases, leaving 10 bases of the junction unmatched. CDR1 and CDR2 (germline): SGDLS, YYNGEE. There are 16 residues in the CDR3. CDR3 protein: CASSAQQGAGGEKLFF. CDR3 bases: TGTGCCAGCAGCGCCCAACAGGGGGCGGGAGGTGAAAAACTGTTTTTT.

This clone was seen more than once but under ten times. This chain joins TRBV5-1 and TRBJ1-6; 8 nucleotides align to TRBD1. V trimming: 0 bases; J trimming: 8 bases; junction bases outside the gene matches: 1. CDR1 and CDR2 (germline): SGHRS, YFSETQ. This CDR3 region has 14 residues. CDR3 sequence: CASSLDRGYSPLHF. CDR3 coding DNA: TGCGCCAGCAGCTTGGACAGGGGGTATTCACCCCTCCACTTT. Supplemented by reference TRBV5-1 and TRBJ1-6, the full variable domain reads KAGVTQTPRYLIKTRGQQVTLSCSPISGHRSVSWYQQTPGQGLQFLFEYFSETQRNKGNFPGRFSGRQFSNSRSEMNVSTLELGDSALYLCASSLDRGYSPLHFGNGTRLTVT.

CDR3 nucleotides: TGTGCCAGCAGCTTAGCCGCAGGAGGGACTAGCGGGGGGGCGGTTTCCTACAATGAGCAGTTCTTC. This gives the protein CASSLAAGGTSGGAVSYNEQFF. V usage is TRBV7-2 and J usage is TRBJ2-1; 16 bases line up with TRBD2. J lost 1 base, V lost 0 bases, and 12 bases had no gene match. The CDR3 totals 22 residues. The V gene's germline CDR1 is SGHTA and CDR2 FQGNSA.

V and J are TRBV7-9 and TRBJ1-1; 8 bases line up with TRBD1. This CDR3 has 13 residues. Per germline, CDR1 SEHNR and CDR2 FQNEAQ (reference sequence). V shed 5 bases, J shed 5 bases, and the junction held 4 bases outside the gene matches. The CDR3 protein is CASSPQGGTEAFF. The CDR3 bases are TGTGCCAGCAGCCCACAGGGGGGAACTGAAGCTTTCTTT. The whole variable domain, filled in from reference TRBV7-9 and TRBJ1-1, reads DTGVSQNPRHKITKRGQNVTFRCDPISEHNRLYWYRQTLGQGPEFLTYFQNEAQLEKSRLLSDRFSAERPKGSFSTLEIQRTEQGDSAMYLCASSPQGGTEAFFGQGTRLTVV.

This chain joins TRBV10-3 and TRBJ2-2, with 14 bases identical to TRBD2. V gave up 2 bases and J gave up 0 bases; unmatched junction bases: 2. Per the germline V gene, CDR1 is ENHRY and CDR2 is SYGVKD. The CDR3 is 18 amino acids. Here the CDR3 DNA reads TGTGCCATCAGTGAGCTGGGACTAGCGGGGGCGAACACCGGGGAGCTGTTTTTT. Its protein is CAISELGLAGANTGELFF.

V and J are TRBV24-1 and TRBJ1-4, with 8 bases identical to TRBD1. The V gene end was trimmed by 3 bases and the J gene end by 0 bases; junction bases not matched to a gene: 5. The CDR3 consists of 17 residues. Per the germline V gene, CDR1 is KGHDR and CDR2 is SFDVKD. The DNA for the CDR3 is TGTGCCACCAGTGATGGGGACAGGTTTGCAACTAATGAAAAACTGTTTTTT. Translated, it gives CATSDGDRFATNEKLFF.

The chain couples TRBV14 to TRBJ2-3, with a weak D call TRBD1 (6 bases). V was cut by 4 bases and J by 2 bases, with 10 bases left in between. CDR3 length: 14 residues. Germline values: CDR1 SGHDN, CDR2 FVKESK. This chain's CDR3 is CASSLDRFTDTQYF. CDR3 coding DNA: TGTGCCAGCAGCCTTGACAGGTTCACAGATACGCAGTATTTT.

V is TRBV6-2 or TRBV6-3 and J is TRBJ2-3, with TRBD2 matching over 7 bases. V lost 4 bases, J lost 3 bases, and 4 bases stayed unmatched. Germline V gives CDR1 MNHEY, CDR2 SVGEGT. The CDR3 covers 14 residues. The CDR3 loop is CASSLGGGTDTQYF. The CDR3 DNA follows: TGTGCCAGCAGTTTGGGGGGGGGAACAGATACGCAGTATTTT.

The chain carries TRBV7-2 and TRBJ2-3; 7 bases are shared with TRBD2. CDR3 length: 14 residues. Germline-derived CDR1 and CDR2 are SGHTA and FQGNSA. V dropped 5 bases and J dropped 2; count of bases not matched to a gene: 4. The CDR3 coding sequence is TGTGCCAGCAGCGGCAGCGGGACCACAGATACGCAGTATTTT. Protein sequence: CASSGSGTTDTQYF.

CDR3 sequence: CASSLPAGTGYEKLFF. The CDR3, as DNA: TGTGCCAGCAGCCTGCCGGCCGGGACAGGCTATGAAAAACTGTTTTTT. The rearrangement joins TRBV3-1 (or the pseudogene TRBV3-2) to TRBJ1-4; 8 nucleotides agree with TRBD1. The germline V gene encodes CDR1 LGHDT and CDR2 YNNKEL (reference sequence). The V segment lost 4 bases and the J segment 6 bases; nucleotides outside the gene matches: 10. The CDR3 consists of 16 residues.

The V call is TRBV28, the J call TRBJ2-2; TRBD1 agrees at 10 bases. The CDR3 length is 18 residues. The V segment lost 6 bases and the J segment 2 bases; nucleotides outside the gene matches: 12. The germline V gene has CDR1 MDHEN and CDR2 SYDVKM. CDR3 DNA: TGTGCCAGCAGCCTAAGTATGGGACAGGGGACTAACACCGGGGAGCTGTTTTTT. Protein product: CASSLSMGQGTNTGELFF.

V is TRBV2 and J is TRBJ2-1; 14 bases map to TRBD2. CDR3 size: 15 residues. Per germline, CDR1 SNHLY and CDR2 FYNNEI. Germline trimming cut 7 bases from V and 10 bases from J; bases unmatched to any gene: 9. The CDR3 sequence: CASTRLAGGPGEQFF. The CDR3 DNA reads TGTGCCAGCACCCGACTAGCGGGGGGGCCGGGGGAGCAGTTCTTC.

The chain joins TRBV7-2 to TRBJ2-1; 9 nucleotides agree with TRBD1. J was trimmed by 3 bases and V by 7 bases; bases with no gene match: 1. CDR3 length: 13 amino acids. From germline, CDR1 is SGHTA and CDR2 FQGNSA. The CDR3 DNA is TGTGCCAGCAAGGGACAGGGCTACAATGAGCAGTTCTTC. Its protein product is CASKGQGYNEQFF.

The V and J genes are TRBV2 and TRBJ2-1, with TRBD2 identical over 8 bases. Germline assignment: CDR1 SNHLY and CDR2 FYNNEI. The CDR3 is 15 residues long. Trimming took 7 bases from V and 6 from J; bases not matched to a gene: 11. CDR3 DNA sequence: TGTGCCAGCACTCTGGGAACTAGCGGCCTCAATGAGCAGTTCTTC. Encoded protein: CASTLGTSGLNEQFF. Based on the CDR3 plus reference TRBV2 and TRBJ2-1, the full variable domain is EPEVTQTPSHQVTQMGQEVILRCVPISNHLYFYWYRQILGQKVEFLVSFYNNEISEKSEIFDDQFSVERPDGSNFTLKIRSTKLEDSAMYFCASTLGTSGLNEQFFGPGTRLTVL.

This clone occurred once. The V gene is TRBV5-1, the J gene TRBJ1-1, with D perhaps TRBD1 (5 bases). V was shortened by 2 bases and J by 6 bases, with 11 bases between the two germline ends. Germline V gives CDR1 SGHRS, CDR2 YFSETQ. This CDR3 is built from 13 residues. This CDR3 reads CASSLWTGAEAFF. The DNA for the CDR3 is TGCGCCAGCAGCTTATGGACGGGGGCTGAAGCTTTCTTT.

The CDR3 sequence: CASSSGTGGAAGELFF. The CDR3 DNA is TGCGCCAGCTCGAGCGGGACAGGGGGCGCGGCCGGGGAGCTGTTTTTT. This rearrangement joins TRBV10-1 to TRBJ2-2; 12 bases match TRBD1. V was pared by 8 bases and J by 6 bases, with 10 bases of the junction left unmatched. The CDR3 length is 16 residues. CDR1 is WNHNN, CDR2 SYGVQD, per germline (reference sequence).

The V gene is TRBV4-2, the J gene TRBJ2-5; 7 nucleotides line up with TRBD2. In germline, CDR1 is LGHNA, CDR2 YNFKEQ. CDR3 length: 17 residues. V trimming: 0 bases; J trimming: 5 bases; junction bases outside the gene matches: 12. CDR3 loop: CASSQEVGASGMETQYF. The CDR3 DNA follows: TGTGCCAGCAGCCAAGAAGTAGGGGCCAGCGGGATGGAGACCCAGTACTTC.

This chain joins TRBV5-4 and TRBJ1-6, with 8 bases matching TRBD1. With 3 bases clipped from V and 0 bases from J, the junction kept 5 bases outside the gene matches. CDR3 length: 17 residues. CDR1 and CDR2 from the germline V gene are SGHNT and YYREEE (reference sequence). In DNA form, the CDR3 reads TGTGCCAGCAGCTCCCGGACAGGGAGCTCCTATAATTCACCCCTCCACTTT. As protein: CASSSRTGSSYNSPLHF. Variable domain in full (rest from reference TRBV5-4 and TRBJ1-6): ETGVTQSPTHLIKTRGQQVTLRCSSQSGHNTVSWYQQALGQGPQFIFQYYREEENGRGNFPPRFSGLQFPNYSSELNVNALELDDSALYLCASSSRTGSSYNSPLHFGNGTRLTVT.

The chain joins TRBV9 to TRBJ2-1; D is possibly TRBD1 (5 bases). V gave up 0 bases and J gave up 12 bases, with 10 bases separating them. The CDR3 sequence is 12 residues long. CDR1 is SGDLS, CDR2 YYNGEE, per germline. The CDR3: CASSVEGARQFF. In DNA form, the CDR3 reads TGTGCCAGCAGCGTAGAAGGGGCGCGGCAGTTCTTC.

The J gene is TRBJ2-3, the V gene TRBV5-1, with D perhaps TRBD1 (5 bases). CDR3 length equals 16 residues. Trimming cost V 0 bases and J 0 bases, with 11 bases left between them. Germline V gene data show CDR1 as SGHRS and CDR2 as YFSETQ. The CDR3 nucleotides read TGCGCCAGCAGCTTGGAGGACACCTCTAGCACAGATACGCAGTATTTT. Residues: CASSLEDTSSTDTQYF.

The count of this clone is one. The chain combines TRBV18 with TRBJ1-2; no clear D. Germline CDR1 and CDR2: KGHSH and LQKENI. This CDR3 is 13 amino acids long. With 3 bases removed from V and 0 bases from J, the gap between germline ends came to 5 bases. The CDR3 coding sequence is TGTGCCAGCTCACCCGGGTCTAACTATGGCTACACCTTC. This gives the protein CASSPGSNYGYTF.

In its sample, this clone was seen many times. CDR3 residues: CASSLQGGTEAFF. CDR3 nucleotides: TGTGCCAGCAGCTTACAGGGGGGCACTGAAGCTTTCTTT. The gene calls are TRBV5-4 and TRBJ1-1; 8 bases map to TRBD1. The CDR3 loop spans 13 amino acids. CDR1 is SGHNT, CDR2 YYREEE, per germline (reference sequence). The junction had 1 base not matched to a gene; V was cut back by 2 bases and J by 4 bases.

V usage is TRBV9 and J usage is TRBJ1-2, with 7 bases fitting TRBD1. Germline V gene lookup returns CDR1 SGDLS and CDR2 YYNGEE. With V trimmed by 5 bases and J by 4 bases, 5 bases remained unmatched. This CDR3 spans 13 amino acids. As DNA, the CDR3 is TGTGCCAGCAGGGGGGACAGTGGCTATGGCTACACCTTC. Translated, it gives CASRGDSGYGYTF.

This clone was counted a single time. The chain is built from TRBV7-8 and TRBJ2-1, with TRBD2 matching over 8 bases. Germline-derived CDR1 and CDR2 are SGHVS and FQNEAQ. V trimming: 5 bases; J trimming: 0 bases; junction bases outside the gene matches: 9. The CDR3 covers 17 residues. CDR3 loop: CASSPGIAGSSYNEQFF. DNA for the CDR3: TGTGCCAGCAGCCCAGGGATAGCGGGGAGCTCCTACAATGAGCAGTTCTTC.

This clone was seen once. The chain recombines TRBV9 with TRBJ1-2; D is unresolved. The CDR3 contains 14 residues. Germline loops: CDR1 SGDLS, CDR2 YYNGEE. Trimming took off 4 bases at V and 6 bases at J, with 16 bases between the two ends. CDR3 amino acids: CASSPRGGSDGYTF. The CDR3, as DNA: TGTGCCAGCAGCCCCCGTGGAGGGAGCGATGGCTACACCTTC.

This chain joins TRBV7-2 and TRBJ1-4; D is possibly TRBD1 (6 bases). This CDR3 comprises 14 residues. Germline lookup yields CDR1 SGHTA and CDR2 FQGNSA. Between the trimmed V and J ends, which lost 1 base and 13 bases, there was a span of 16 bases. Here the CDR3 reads CASSLGFFGTRLFF. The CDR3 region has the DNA TGTGCCAGCAGCTTAGGTTTTTTTGGGACAAGACTGTTTTTT.

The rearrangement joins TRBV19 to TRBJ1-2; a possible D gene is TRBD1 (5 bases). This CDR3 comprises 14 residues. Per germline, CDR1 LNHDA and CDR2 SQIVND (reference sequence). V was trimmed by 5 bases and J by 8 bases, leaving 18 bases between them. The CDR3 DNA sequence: TGTGCCAGTAGTTCTCAGGCGTGGAGGGACGGCTACACCTTC. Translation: CASSSQAWRDGYTF.

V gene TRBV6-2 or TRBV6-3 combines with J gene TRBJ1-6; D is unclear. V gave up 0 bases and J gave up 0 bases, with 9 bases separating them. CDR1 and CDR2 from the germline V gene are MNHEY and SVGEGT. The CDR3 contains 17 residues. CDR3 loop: CASSYSRRSSYNSPLHF. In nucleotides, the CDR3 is TGTGCCAGCAGTTACTCTAGGAGGAGCTCCTATAATTCACCCCTCCACTTT.

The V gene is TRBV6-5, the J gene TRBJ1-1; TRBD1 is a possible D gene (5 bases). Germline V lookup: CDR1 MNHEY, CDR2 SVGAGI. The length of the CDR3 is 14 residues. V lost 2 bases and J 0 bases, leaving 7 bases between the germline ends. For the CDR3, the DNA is TGTGCCAGCAGTTACGACAGCATGAACACTGAAGCTTTCTTT. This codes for CASSYDSMNTEAFF.